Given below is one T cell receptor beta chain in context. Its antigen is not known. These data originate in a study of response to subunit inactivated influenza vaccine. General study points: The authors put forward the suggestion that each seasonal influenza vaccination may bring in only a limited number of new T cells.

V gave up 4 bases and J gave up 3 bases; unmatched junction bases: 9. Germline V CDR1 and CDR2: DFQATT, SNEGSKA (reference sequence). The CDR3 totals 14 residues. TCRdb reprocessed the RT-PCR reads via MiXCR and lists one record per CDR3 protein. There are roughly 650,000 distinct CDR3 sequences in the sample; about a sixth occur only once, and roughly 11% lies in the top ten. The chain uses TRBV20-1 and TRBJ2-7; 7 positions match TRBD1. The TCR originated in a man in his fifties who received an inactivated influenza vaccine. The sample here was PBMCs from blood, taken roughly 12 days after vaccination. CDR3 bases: TGCAGTGCTACTCTGACAGGGAATTTCTACGAGCAGTACTTC. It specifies CSATLTGNFYEQYF.